This T cell receptor beta chain was sequenced in a study of human T cells and chemical hapten exposure. V was shortened by 5 bases and J by 7 bases, with 14 bases between the two germline ends. The germline CDR1 and CDR2 sequences are SGHAT and FQNNGV. There are 13 residues in the CDR3. TCRdb processed the RACE reads anew with MiXCR; each CDR3 protein has one entry. The data contain approximately 84,000 distinct CDR3 sequences, 11% of them seen just once; the ten biggest clones take up more than 1.5%. Time point here: patch test 2, 6 weeks after DPC sensitization. The sample's treatment: therapeutic diphenylcyclopropenone sensitization with weekly scalp DPC. This clonotype was found many times.

The rearrangement joins TRBV11-2 to TRBJ2-5; no clear D gene. This TCR derives from a man aged 18 to 29 with alopecia areata. Some clones in this sample may be carry-over from other donors' samples. The material sequenced was whole blood, taken in connection with sensitization to the hapten diphenylcyclopropenone (DPC). The CDR3 spells CASSRIGSRTQYF. In nucleotides, the CDR3 is TGTGCCAGCAGCCGGATTGGAAGCCGGACCCAGTACTTC.